This T cell receptor (beta chain) was sequenced during a study of Graves' ophthalmopathy and Graves' hyperthyroidism. In this sample, this clonotype turned up many times. RNA transcripts were the template, and TCR beta CDR3 regions were amplified from them. In the first round, RT-PCR was carried out with HTBI primers, and a multiplex PCR formed the second round. Each CDR3 protein gets one entry after TCRdb re-called the multiplex PCR reads with MiXCR. Among approximately 540,000 distinct CDR3 sequences listed, 35% to 40% were seen once. Germline V gene sequence: CDR1 DFQATT, CDR2 SNEGSKA (reference sequence). Trimming removed 0 bases from V and 3 bases from J, with 14 bases in between. This CDR3 region has 15 residues.

This sequence joins TRBV20-1 and TRBJ1-2; tentatively, D is TRBD1 (6 bases). Sequencing was carried out using peripheral blood or thyroid tissue (not recorded which). This TCR was recovered from an adult man with Graves' hyperthyroidism. The CDR3, as DNA: TGCAGTGCTAGAGAGGCCGGGGGCGAAGACTATGGCTACACCTTC. It encodes CSAREAGGEDYGYTF.